Each of the 18 T cell receptor beta chains below was sequenced from the same sample in a study of cytomegalovirus exposure and HLA in healthy donors. Both 60 Vbeta primers and 13 Jbeta primers went into the PCR. The data were produced by immunoSEQ multiplex PCR, yet TCRdb's version contains in-frame clones alone and is incomplete. Altogether about 200,000 clones are present, approximately 78% being singletons, with the ten largest covering 3.8%. Material: PBMCs. These TCRs come from a male donor in good health and CMV-seronegative.

This clone was observed once. The chain carries TRBV6-5 and TRBJ1-2; 8 positions agree with TRBD1. V lost 7 bases to trimming and J lost 7 bases; unmatched junction nucleotides: 14. Germline V lookup: CDR1 MNHEY, CDR2 SVGAGI. The length of the CDR3 is 15 residues. CDR3 in DNA: TGTGCCAGCATCATGGGGGGCAGGGGGCGTTTTGGCTACACCTTC. It specifies CASIMGGRGRFGYTF.

The J gene is TRBJ2-1, the V gene TRBV29-1; 7 positions agree with TRBD1. The length of the CDR3 is 12 residues. The ends lost 6 bases at V and 9 bases at J; junction bases unmatched: 8. Germline-derived CDR1 and CDR2 are SQVTM and ANQGSEA. The CDR3 nucleotides are TGCAGCGTCGGACAGGTCCCAGGTGAGCAGTTCTTC. It yields the protein CSVGQVPGEQFF.

The rearrangement links TRBV7-2 to TRBJ2-2, with TRBD2 as a possible D gene (6 bases). CDR1 and CDR2 from the germline V gene are SGHTA and FQGNSA. The CDR3 sequence is 16 residues long. The V and J ends lost 3 bases and 1 base respectively, with 12 bases between them. The chain's CDR3 is CASSFSTGVNTGELFF. The CDR3 region has the DNA TGTGCCAGCAGCTTCAGTACGGGAGTGAACACCGGGGAGCTGTTTTTT.

This chain connects TRBV5-1 to TRBJ2-5; no clear D. The assigned J gene may be wrong: the sequence end matches TRBJ2-7 better. The germline V gene has CDR1 SGHRS and CDR2 YFSETQ. The CDR3 totals 13 residues. CDR3 DNA: TGCGCCAGCAGCTTGACACAGACCTACGAGCAGTACTTC. Its protein is CASSLTQTYEQYF.

The gene calls are TRBV9 and TRBJ2-2, with TRBD2 matching over 13 bases. CDR1 and CDR2 from the germline V gene are SGDLS and YYNGEE. Unmatched junction bases numbered 7, after V lost 4 bases and J lost 1 base. The CDR3 length is 18 residues. The CDR3 is CASSIGLAGEGNTGELFF. The DNA for the CDR3 is TGTGCCAGCAGCATAGGACTAGCGGGAGAAGGGAACACCGGGGAGCTGTTTTTT.

The gene calls are TRBV15 and TRBJ2-1; 8 bases map to TRBD2. The V gene end was trimmed by 5 bases and the J gene end by 6 bases; junction bases not matched to a gene: 6. CDR3 length: 14 amino acids. Germline V gene sequence: CDR1 LNHNV, CDR2 YYDKDF (reference sequence). The CDR3 loop is CATSLAGGGNEQFF. DNA for the CDR3: TGTGCCACCAGCCTAGCGGGCGGGGGCAATGAGCAGTTCTTC.

The CDR3 loop is CASSLGQGAGGYTF. The CDR3 nucleotides read TGTGCCAGCAGCCTGGGACAGGGGGCGGGCGGCTACACCTTC. The V and J genes are TRBV11-2 and TRBJ1-2, with 12 bases matching TRBD1. CDR1 is SGHAT, CDR2 FQNNGV, per germline. Unmatched junction bases numbered 6, after V lost 5 bases and J lost 8 bases. This CDR3 comprises 14 residues.

The rearrangement joins TRBV19 to TRBJ2-7; the match to TRBD1 covers 9 bases. V trimming: 9 bases; J trimming: 3 bases; junction bases outside the gene matches: 15. The germline gives CDR1 LNHDA, CDR2 SQIVND (reference sequence). CDR3 size: 16 residues. The CDR3 reads CASQTATGTGIYEQYF. In DNA, the CDR3 is TGTGCCAGCCAAACCGCCACCGGGACAGGGATCTACGAGCAGTACTTC. The full variable domain, rest sourced from reference TRBV19 and TRBJ2-7, is DGGITQSPKYLFRKEGQNVTLSCEQNLNHDAMYWYRQDPGQGLRLIYYSQIVNDFQKGDIAEGYSVSREKKESFPLTVTSAQKNPTAFYLCASQTATGTGIYEQYFGPGTRLTVT.

The rearrangement joins TRBV11-3 to TRBJ2-2; 7 nucleotides agree with TRBD2. Germline CDR1 and CDR2: SGHNT and YENEEA. CDR3 length equals 15 residues. V shed 5 bases, J shed 7 bases, and the junction held 10 bases outside the gene matches. CDR3 in amino acids: CASSPRGSPLGELFF. The CDR3 nucleotides read TGTGCCAGCAGCCCCCGCGGGAGTCCTCTCGGGGAGCTGTTTTTT.

The V and J genes are TRBV2 and TRBJ2-5; weak D call: TRBD1 (7 bases). The J call could be wrong; TRBJ2-7 is a better fit for the DNA end. This CDR3 region has 16 residues. Per the germline V gene, CDR1 is SNHLY and CDR2 is FYNNEI. CDR3 amino acids: CAIRSLSGGTFYEQYF. Here the CDR3 DNA reads TGTGCCATACGATCACTGTCAGGGGGGACCTTCTACGAGCAGTACTTC.

This chain uses TRBV5-4 with TRBJ2-7; 7 nucleotides line up with TRBD1. Germline CDR1 and CDR2: SGHNT and YYREEE (reference sequence). V dropped 4 bases and J dropped 0; count of bases not matched to a gene: 10. The CDR3 length is 16 residues. As DNA, the CDR3 is TGTGCCAGCAGCCTGGGTCTAGGACAGGCCTCCTACGAGCAGTACTTC. Its protein is CASSLGLGQASYEQYF.

This clone has just a few counts. The rearrangement uses TRBV28 and TRBJ1-5, with D possibly being TRBD1 (6 bases). This CDR3 is 15 amino acids long. Germline V gene lookup returns CDR1 MDHEN and CDR2 SYDVKM. V dropped 6 bases and J dropped 7 bases, with 19 bases sitting between them. The CDR3 loop is CASRRLDSPGQPQHF. The CDR3 DNA reads TGTGCCAGCAGACGATTGGACAGCCCCGGGCAGCCCCAGCATTTT.

The gene calls are TRBV5-1 and TRBJ2-1; 8 bases are a match to TRBD2. Trimming removed 1 base from V and 9 bases from J; junction bases left unmatched: 12. The V gene's germline CDR1 is SGHRS and CDR2 YFSETQ. This CDR3 is 16 amino acids long. CDR3 bases: TGCGCCAGCAGCTTGTGGGGGACTAGTTCACTTGGTGAGCAGTTCTTC. Translating it yields CASSLWGTSSLGEQFF.

As concerns this clone: A read error may account for a junction end that differs from germline. J is TRBJ1-1 and V is TRBV25-1, with a possible D match to TRBD1 (6 bases). Germline V gene sequence: CDR1 MGHDK, CDR2 SYGVNS. The CDR3 is made up of 15 amino acids. The CDR3 DNA reads as TGTGCCAGCAGAGGATTACCAGGGGTGTTAACTGAAGCTTCCTTT. It encodes CASRGLPGVLTEASF.

This chain links TRBV9 with TRBJ2-1, with D tentatively TRBD2 (6 bases). The CDR3 has 12 amino acids. V was cut by 3 bases and J by 8 bases, with 9 bases left in between. The V gene's germline CDR1 is SGDLS and CDR2 YYNGEE. DNA for the CDR3: TGTGCCAGCAGCGGCCGCGGGGATGAGCAGTTCTTC. Translating gives CASSGRGDEQFF.

V usage is TRBV5-1 and J usage is TRBJ1-4, with D uncertain. Germline V gene data show CDR1 as SGHRS and CDR2 as YFSETQ. The CDR3 length is 15 residues. V was pared by 4 bases and J by 3 bases, with 13 bases between. In DNA, the CDR3 is TGCGCCAGCAGCCCACTGGGCGCCGCTAATGAAAAACTGTTTTTT. Amino acids: CASSPLGAANEKLFF.

The chain employs TRBV6-5 and TRBJ2-1, with TRBD1 matching over 7 bases. Per the germline V gene, CDR1 is MNHEY and CDR2 is SVGAGI. The CDR3 is 15 amino acids. Trimming cost V 2 bases and J 0 bases; bases outside gene matches: 1. CDR3 sequence reads: CASSYDRVSYNEQFF. CDR3 bases: TGTGCCAGCAGTTACGACAGGGTCTCCTACAATGAGCAGTTCTTC.

This clone was observed a single time. The V gene is TRBV19, the J gene TRBJ1-2; possibly TRBD1 for D (6 bases). Trimming left V 5 bases short and J 2 bases short, with 12 bases between. This CDR3 spans 14 amino acids. Germline V lookup: CDR1 LNHDA, CDR2 SQIVND (reference sequence). CDR3 DNA: TGTGCCAGTAGTTCGGACAGAGCCAACTATGGCTACACCTTC. Translated, it gives CASSSDRANYGYTF.